Listed below are T cell receptor beta chains from one sample, sequenced in a study of beta chain features in type 1 diabetes. Assay used: immunoSEQ multiplex PCR; TCRdb lists only in-frame clones, some missing. The data contain a few hundred thousand clones, less than 15% of them seen just once; the ten biggest clones take up nearly 0.015%. The sample taken for sequencing was naive CD4+ T cells from blood. The receptor source for this set is a woman between 18 and 30 years old with type 1 diabetes. CDR3s include the opening cysteine and the closing phenylalanine or tryptophan. Fields, in order: clone size, J gene, V gene, D gene, CDR3 protein, CDR3 DNA. A D gene is named only where the DNA matches it firmly. Size values are once, few and many counts, or a class for expanded clones, and some rows have none.

few,TRBJ2-1,TRBV18,-,CASSPPSRRRDEQFF,TGTGCCAGCTCACCTCCCTCGCGGCGGAGGGATGAGCAGTTCTTC
-,TRBJ1-5,TRBV19,TRBD1,CASRPFQGARGNQPQHF,TGTGCCAGCCGTCCTTTTCAGGGGGCGCGAGGCAATCAGCCCCAGCATTTT
few,TRBJ2-5,TRBV30,TRBD1,CAWSRLTGATGTQYF,TGTGCCTGGAGCCGCCTGACAGGGGCCACGGGGACCCAGTACTTC
-,TRBJ2-7,TRBV10-3,-,CAIRLNLDAYEQYF,TGTGCCATCAGGCTGAATTTAGATGCCTACGAGCAGTACTTC
few,TRBJ2-5,TRBV14,TRBD1,CASSHWTGRGEETQYF,TGTGCCAGCAGCCACTGGACAGGGAGAGGTGAAGAGACCCAGTACTTC
few,TRBJ1-2,TRBV27,TRBD1,CASSLSRGDYGYTF,TGTGCCAGCAGTTTGAGCAGGGGGGACTATGGCTACACCTTC
-,TRBJ2-5,TRBV25-1,TRBD1,CASFRDRGQETQYF,TGTGCCAGCTTCCGGGACAGGGGTCAAGAGACCCAGTACTTC
once,TRBJ1-5,TRBV19,TRBD1,CASSLQQGRQPQHF,TGTGCCAGTAGTCTACAACAGGGGCGTCAGCCCCAGCATTTT
-,TRBJ2-5,TRBV5-6,-,CASSLGAGKTQYF,TGTGCCAGCAGCTTGGGGGCCGGGAAGACCCAGTACTTC
-,TRBJ2-7,TRBV30,-,CAWSAGAAGSYEQYF,TGTGCCTGGAGTGCCGGGGCGGCGGGGTCCTACGAGCAGTACTTC
-,TRBJ2-1,TRBV6-5,-,CASRTQGHFYNEQFF,TGTGCCAGCCGGACCCAGGGTCATTTCTACAATGAGCAGTTCTTC
-,TRBJ2-1,TRBV11-2,TRBD2,CASSRGRGGAYNEQFF,TGTGCCAGCAGCCGCGGGAGGGGGGGGGCCTACAATGAGCAGTTCTTC
-,TRBJ2-2,TRBV28,TRBD1,CASMGSGGFTGELFF,TGTGCCAGCATGGGCTCAGGGGGCTTTACCGGGGAGCTGTTTTTT
-,TRBJ2-3,TRBV5-1,TRBD1,CASSLGQPTDTQYF,TGCGCCAGCAGCCTGGGACAGCCCACAGATACGCAGTATTTT
-,TRBJ2-7,TRBV5-1,TRBD1,CASSLDGQGIHEQYF,TGCGCCAGCAGCTTGGACGGACAGGGGATCCACGAGCAGTACTTC
-,TRBJ2-7,TRBV28,TRBD2,CASSLKAGGGGYEQYF,TGTGCCAGCAGTTTAAAGGCGGGAGGGGGGGGGTACGAGCAGTACTTC
-,TRBJ2-1,TRBV19,-,CASSIPRGEQFF,TGTGCCAGTAGTATCCCGCGGGGTGAGCAGTTCTTC